The rows below give T cell receptor beta chains drawn from one sample of a study of shared clonotypes between healthy human individuals. Data came from immunoSEQ multiplex PCR; TCRdb stores just in-frame clones and leaves some out. The sample has about 510,000 clones, 79% seen once. The sequencing input was PBMCs. These receptors were obtained from a middle-aged woman in good health. Some clones in this sample may be carry-over from other donors' samples. Both conserved end residues are part of each CDR3. A D gene is named only where the DNA matches it firmly. Not every row has a clone size; where given, it reads once, few, many or a size class.

.	TRBJ2-5	TRBV11-2	17	.	CASTEDFTGGRAETQYF	TGTGCCAGCACCGAGGATTTTACGGGTGGGCGGGCAGAGACCCAGTACTTC
.	TRBJ1-1	TRBV19	14	.	CASSMAAANTEAFF	TGTGCCAGTAGTATGGCGGCAGCGAACACTGAAGCTTTCTTT
TRBD1	TRBJ2-2	TRBV9	16	.	CASSARGLANTGELFF	TGTGCCAGCAGCGCTAGGGGGCTGGCGAACACCGGGGAGCTGTTTTTT
.	TRBJ2-7	TRBV18	14	once	CASSPERGALEQYF	TGTGCCAGCTCACCAGAACGAGGGGCGCTTGAGCAGTACTTC
.	TRBJ2-5	TRBV2	11	.	CASSEEETQYF	TGTGCCAGCAGTGAGGAAGAGACCCAGTACTTC
TRBD2	TRBJ2-4	TRBV5-1	15	.	CASSLDRGGENIQYF	TGCGCCAGCAGCTTGGACCGGGGAGGGGAGAACATTCAGTACTTC
.	TRBJ2-7	TRBV28	17	.	CASSLPPYSVPPYEQYF	TGTGCCAGCAGTTTACCCCCCTACAGCGTTCCCCCCTACGAGCAGTACTTC
.	TRBJ1-6	TRBV7-9	16	.	CASSPDRISNNSPLHF	TGTGCCAGCAGCCCCGACAGGATCTCTAATAATTCACCCCTCCACTTT
.	TRBJ2-7	TRBV10-2	14	.	CASSEGLGAYEQYF	TGCGCCAGCAGTGAGGGACTGGGAGCCTACGAGCAGTACTTC
TRBD1	TRBJ1-5	TRBV19	16	few	CASSRTGQRSNQPQHF	TGTGCCAGTAGCCGGACAGGCCAACGTAGCAATCAGCCCCAGCATTTT
TRBD2	TRBJ2-1	TRBV15	16	.	CATSIGLAGGFGEQFF	TGTGCCACCAGCATCGGACTAGCGGGAGGGTTTGGAGAGCAGTTCTTC
.	TRBJ2-7	TRBV7-2	11	.	CASSSAYEQYF	TGTGCCAGCAGCTCTGCCTACGAGCAGTACTTC
.	TRBJ2-2	TRBV27	18	.	CASSPTPPGTTNTGELFF	TGTGCCAGCAGTCCAACCCCCCCCGGGACAACGAACACCGGGGAGCTGTTTTTT
TRBD2	TRBJ2-2	TRBV5-4	16	.	CASSTVAGANTGELFF	TGTGCCAGCAGCACAGTAGCGGGAGCGAACACCGGGGAGCTGTTTTTT
.	TRBJ2-3	TRBV27	11	.	CASSLGNTQYF	TGTGCCAGCAGTCTGGGCAATACGCAGTATTTT
.	TRBJ1-3	TRBV5-6	15	once	CASSLSVGSGNTIYF	TGTGCCAGCAGCTTGAGTGTAGGCTCTGGAAACACCATATATTTT
TRBD1	TRBJ2-7	TRBV19	15	few	CASSIADREYYEQYF	TGTGCCAGTAGTATAGCTGACAGGGAGTACTACGAGCAGTACTTC
TRBD2	TRBJ2-1	TRBV4-3	15	.	CASSQRLAGDGEQFF	TGCGCCAGCAGCCAAAGACTAGCGGGAGACGGTGAGCAGTTCTTC
TRBD2	TRBJ2-1	TRBV27	15	.	CASTEAGGAYNEQFF	TGTGCCAGCACCGAAGCGGGAGGCGCCTACAATGAGCAGTTCTTC
TRBD2	TRBJ2-3	TRBV11-2	15	.	CASSLDLAGSDTQYF	TGTGCCAGCAGCTTAGACCTAGCGGGATCAGATACGCAGTATTTT
TRBD1	TRBJ1-2	TRBV9	14	.	CASSVRTGNYGYTF	TGTGCCAGCAGCGTACGGACAGGGAACTATGGCTACACCTTC
.	TRBJ1-5	TRBV6-1	14	.	CASSEARSNQPQHF	TGTGCCAGCAGTGAAGCCAGGAGCAATCAGCCCCAGCATTTT
TRBD1	TRBJ2-2	TRBV10-3	18	.	CASRSRDRGPPNTGELFF	TGTGCCAGCCGCAGCCGGGACAGGGGACCCCCAAACACCGGGGAGCTGTTTTTT
.	TRBJ2-7	TRBV5-4	14	.	CASSWDWSSYEQYF	TGTGCCAGCAGCTGGGACTGGAGCTCCTACGAGCAGTACTTC
.	TRBJ1-1	TRBV6-1	15	.	CAGTRSSNMNTEAFF	TGTGCCGGGACCCGGAGTTCAAACATGAACACTGAAGCTTTCTTT
.	TRBJ1-2	TRBV4-3	15	few	CASSQDVGGIHGYTF	TGCGCCAGCAGCCAAGATGTGGGGGGAATCCACGGCTACACCTTC
.	TRBJ2-4	TRBV11-2	13	.	CASSRDPQNIQYF	TGTGCCAGCAGCAGGGACCCTCAAAACATTCAGTACTTC
.	TRBJ1-2	TRBV6-6	14	.	CASSPAQGFYGYTF	TGTGCCAGCAGTCCAGCCCAGGGCTTTTATGGCTACACCTTC
.	TRBJ2-5	TRBV5-1	15	.	CASSFGTVKGETQYF	TGCGCCAGCAGCTTCGGGACCGTCAAGGGAGAGACCCAGTACTTC
.	TRBJ2-6	TRBV2	16	.	CASSDRGGTGANVLTF	TGTGCCAGCAGTGACAGGGGAGGGACTGGGGCCAACGTCCTGACTTTC
TRBD2	TRBJ2-5	TRBV15	16	.	CATSREAGFGGETQYF	TGTGCCACCAGCAGAGAAGCGGGGTTTGGGGGTGAGACCCAGTACTTC
TRBD1	TRBJ2-7	TRBV30	12	.	CAWGTDFYEQYF	TGTGCCTGGGGGACAGATTTCTACGAGCAGTACTTC
.	TRBJ2-7	TRBV7-2	15	many	CASSAAGTPTYEQYF	TGTGCCAGCAGCGCAGCCGGGACACCAACCTACGAGCAGTACTTC
TRBD2	TRBJ2-7	TRBV5-4	12	few	CASSLGGGEQYF	TGTGCCAGCAGCTTGGGGGGGGGCGAGCAGTACTTC
.	TRBJ2-7	TRBV7-2	14	.	CASSPSPLLYEQYF	TGTGCCAGCAGCCCCAGCCCACTACTCTACGAGCAGTACTTC
.	TRBJ1-1	TRBV7-9	12	.	CASSFGEGEAFF	TGTGCCAGCAGCTTTGGGGAGGGTGAAGCTTTCTTT
.	TRBJ2-1	TRBV4-2	13	.	CASSQVLDNEQFF	TGTGCCAGCAGCCAAGTTCTTGACAATGAGCAGTTCTTC
TRBD1	TRBJ2-7	TRBV19	16	once	CASSRPQGAGSYEQYF	TGTGCCAGTAGCCGACCACAGGGGGCGGGCTCCTACGAGCAGTACTTC
.	TRBJ1-1	TRBV19	16	.	CASSTSSTVMNTEAFF	TGTGCCAGTAGTACCTCTTCGACGGTCATGAACACTGAAGCTTTCTTT
.	TRBJ2-7	TRBV7-8	16	.	CASSLVASDSSYEQYF	TGTGCCAGCAGCTTAGTGGCTAGCGATAGCTCCTACGAGCAGTACTTC
.	TRBJ1-4	TRBV27	14	.	CASSSTGTPEKLFF	TGTGCCAGCAGCTCTACCGGGACACCCGAAAAACTGTTTTTT
TRBD1	TRBJ1-1	TRBV9	14	.	CASSVGQGPSKAFF	TGTGCCAGCAGCGTGGGACAGGGTCCCTCAAAAGCTTTCTTT
TRBD2	TRBJ2-7	TRBV11-3	16	.	CASSLGGGGGPSEQYF	TGTGCCAGCAGCTTAGGCGGTGGGGGAGGGCCTTCCGAGCAGTACTTC
TRBD2	TRBJ2-1	TRBV11-3	15	.	CASSTRLAGYNEQFF	TGTGCCAGCAGCACGCGACTAGCGGGATACAATGAGCAGTTCTTC